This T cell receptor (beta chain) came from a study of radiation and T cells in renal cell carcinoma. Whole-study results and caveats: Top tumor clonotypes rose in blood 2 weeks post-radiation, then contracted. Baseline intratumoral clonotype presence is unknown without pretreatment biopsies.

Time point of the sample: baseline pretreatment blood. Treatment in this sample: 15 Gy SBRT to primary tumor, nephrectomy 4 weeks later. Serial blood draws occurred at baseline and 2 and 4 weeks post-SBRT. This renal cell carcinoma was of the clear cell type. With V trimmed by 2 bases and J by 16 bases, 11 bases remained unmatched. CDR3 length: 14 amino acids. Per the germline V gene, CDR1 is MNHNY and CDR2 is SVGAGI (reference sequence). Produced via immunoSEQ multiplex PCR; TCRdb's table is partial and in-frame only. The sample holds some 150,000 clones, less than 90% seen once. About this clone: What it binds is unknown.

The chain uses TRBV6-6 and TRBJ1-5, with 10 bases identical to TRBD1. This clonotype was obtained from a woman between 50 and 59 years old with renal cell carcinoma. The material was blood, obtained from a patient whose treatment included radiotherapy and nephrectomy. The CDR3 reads CASSYPGQGHHVHF. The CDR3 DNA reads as TGTGCCAGCAGTTACCCGGGACAGGGGCACCATGTACATTTT.